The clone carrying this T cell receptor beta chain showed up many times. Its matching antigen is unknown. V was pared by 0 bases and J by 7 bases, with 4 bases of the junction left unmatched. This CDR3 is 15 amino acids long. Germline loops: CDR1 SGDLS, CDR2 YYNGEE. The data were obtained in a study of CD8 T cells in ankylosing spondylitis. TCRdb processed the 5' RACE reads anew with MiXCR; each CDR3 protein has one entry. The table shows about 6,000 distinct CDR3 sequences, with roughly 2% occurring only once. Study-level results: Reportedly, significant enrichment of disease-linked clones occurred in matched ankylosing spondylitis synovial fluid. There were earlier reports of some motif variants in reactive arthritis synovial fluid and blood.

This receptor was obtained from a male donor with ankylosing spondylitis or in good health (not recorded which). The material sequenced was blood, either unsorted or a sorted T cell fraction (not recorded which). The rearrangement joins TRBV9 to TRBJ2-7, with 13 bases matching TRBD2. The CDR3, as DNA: TGTGCCAGCAGCGTAGGACTAGCGGGAGGCGAAGAGCAGTACTTC. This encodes CASSVGLAGGEEQYF.